The subject of this entry is one TCR beta chain. Authors' methods: Quantification of nucleated cells was approximated via reference gene primer amplification. Sequencing used immunoSEQ multiplex PCR; TCRdb keeps in-frame clones, though not all of them. The V and J calls and clone size come from that table; D and trimming were worked out from the DNA. The data show 200,000 to 250,000 clones, 88% seen once. CDR1 SGHRS and CDR2 YFSETQ come from the germline V gene. V shed 0 bases and J 4 bases; nucleotides not matched to a gene: 7. The CDR3 is 16 amino acids. This specimen comes from a study of blood T cell repertoires in COVID-19. On the study more broadly: Sample material is recorded as cDNA or gDNA derived from T cells, B-cell-depleted T cells, or PBMCs.

J is TRBJ2-7 and V is TRBV5-1; 10 nucleotides match TRBD2. This TCR was sampled from a woman aged 55-70 years with acute or convalescent COVID-19. The source material was peripheral blood. The CDR3 DNA is TGCGCCAGCAGCTTGGGAGGGAGTAGCGGGAGGTACGAGCAGTACTTC. Encoded protein: CASSLGGSSGRYEQYF.